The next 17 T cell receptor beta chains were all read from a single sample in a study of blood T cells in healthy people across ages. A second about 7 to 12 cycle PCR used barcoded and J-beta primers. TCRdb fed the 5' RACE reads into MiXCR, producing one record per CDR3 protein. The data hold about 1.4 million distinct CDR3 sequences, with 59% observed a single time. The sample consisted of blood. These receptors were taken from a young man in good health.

This CDR3 reads CASGVTGPATIYF. The CDR3 DNA reads as TGTGCCAGCGGTGTGACAGGCCCTGCCACCATATATTTT. This chain joins TRBV2 and TRBJ1-3; D possibly corresponds to TRBD1 (6 bases). The CDR3 runs to 13 residues. In germline, CDR1 is SNHLY, CDR2 FYNNEI. The germline V and J ends were trimmed by 8 bases and 9 bases, with 17 bases remaining between them.

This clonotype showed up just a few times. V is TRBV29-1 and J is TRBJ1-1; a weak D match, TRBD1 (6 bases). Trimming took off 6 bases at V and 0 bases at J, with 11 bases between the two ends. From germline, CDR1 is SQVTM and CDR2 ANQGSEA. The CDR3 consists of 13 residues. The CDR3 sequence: CSVPDRMNTEAFF. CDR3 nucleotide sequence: TGCAGCGTCCCGGACAGAATGAACACTGAAGCTTTCTTT.

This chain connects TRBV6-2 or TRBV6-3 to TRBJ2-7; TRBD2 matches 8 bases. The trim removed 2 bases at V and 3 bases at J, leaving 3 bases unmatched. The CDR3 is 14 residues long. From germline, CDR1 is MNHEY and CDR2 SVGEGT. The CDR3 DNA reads TGTGCCAGCAGTTACGAAGCGGGGGTCTACGAGCAGTACTTC. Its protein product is CASSYEAGVYEQYF.

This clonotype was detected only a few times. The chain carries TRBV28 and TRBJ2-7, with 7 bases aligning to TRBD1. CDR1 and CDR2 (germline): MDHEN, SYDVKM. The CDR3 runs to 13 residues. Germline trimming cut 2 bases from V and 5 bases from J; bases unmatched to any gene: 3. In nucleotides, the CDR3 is TGTGCCAGCAGTTTACCAGGGACAGACGAGCAGTACTTC. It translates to CASSLPGTDEQYF.

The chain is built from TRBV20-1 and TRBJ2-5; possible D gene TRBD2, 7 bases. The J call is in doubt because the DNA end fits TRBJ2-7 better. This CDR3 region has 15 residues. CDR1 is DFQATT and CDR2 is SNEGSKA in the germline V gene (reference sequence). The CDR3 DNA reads TGCAGTGCTAGAGACCCGGGGGGCGCAGTCTACGAGCAGTACTTC. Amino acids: CSARDPGGAVYEQYF.

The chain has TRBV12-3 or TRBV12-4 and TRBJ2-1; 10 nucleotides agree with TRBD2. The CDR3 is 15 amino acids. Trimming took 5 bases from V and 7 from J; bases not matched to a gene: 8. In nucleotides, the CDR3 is TGTGCCAGCAGTCCCGAAGCGGGAGGGCGAAATGAGCAGTTCTTC. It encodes CASSPEAGGRNEQFF.

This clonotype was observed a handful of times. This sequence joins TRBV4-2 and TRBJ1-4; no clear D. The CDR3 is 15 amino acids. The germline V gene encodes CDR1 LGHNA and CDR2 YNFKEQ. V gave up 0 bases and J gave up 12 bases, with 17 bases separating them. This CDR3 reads CASSQDRNHPQELFF. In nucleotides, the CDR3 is TGTGCCAGCAGCCAAGATCGGAATCACCCACAAGAACTGTTTTTT.

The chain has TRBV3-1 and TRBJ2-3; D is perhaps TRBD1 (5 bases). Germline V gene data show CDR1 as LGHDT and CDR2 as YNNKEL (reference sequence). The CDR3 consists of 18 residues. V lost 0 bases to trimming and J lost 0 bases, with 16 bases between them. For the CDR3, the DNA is TGTGCCAGCAGCCAAGAGTTGGGGCAGGTGTCCAGCACAGATACGCAGTATTTT. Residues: CASSQELGQVSSTDTQYF.

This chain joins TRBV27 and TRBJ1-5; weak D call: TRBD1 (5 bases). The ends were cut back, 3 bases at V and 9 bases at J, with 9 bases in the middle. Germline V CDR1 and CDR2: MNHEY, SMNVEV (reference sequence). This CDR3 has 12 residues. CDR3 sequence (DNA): TGTGCCAGCAGTTTTGTGGGGGGGCCCCAGCATTTT. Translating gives CASSFVGGPQHF.

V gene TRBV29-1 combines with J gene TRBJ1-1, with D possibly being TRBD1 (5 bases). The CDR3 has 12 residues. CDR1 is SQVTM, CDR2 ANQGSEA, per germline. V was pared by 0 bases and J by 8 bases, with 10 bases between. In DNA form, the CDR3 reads TGCAGCGTTGAAGAGGCGCGGGGGGAAGCTTTCTTT. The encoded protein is CSVEEARGEAFF.

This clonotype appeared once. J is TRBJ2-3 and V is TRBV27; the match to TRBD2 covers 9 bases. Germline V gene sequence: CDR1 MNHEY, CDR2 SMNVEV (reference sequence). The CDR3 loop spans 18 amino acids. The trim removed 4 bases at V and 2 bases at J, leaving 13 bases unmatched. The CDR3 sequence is CASSSGGSGRGDTDTQYF. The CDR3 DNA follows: TGTGCCAGCAGTTCTGGTGGTAGCGGGAGAGGGGACACAGATACGCAGTATTTT.

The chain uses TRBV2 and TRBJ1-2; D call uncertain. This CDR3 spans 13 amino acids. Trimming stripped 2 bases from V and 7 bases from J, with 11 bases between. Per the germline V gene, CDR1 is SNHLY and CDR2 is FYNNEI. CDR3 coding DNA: TGTGCCAGCAGTGAATCTCCTGGCCCTGGCTACACCTTC. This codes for CASSESPGPGYTF.

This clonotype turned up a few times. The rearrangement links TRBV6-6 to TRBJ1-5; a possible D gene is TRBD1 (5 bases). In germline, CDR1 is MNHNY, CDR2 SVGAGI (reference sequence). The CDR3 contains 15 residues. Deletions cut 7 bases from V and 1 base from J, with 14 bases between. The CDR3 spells CASMPREGSNQPQHF. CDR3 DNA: TGTGCCAGCATGCCTAGAGAGGGGAGCAATCAGCCCCAGCATTTT.

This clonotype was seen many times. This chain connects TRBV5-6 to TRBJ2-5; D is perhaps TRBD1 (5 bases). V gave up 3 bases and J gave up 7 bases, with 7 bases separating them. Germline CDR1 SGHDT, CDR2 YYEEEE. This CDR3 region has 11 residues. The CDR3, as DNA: TGTGCCAGCAGCTCAACAGGGACCCAGTACTTC. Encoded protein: CASSSTGTQYF.

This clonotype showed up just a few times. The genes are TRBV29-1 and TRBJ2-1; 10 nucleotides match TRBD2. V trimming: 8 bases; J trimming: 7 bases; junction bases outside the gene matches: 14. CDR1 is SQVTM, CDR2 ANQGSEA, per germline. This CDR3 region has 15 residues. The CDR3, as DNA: TGCAGCTCCCCTCCTGTTAGCGGGAGGACTAATGAGCAGTTCTTC. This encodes CSSPPVSGRTNEQFF.

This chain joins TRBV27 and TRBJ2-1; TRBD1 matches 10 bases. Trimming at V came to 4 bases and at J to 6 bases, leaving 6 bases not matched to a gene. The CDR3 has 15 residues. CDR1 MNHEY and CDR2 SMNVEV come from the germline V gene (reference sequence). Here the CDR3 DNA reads TGTGCCAGCAGTTGGAGCGGGACAGGGGCCAATGAGCAGTTCTTC. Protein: CASSWSGTGANEQFF.

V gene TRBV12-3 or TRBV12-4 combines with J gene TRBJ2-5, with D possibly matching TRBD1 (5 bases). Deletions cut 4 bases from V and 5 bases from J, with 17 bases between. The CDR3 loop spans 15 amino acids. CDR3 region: CASSSRIQESETQYF. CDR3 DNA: TGTGCCAGCAGTTCAAGAATACAGGAAAGTGAGACCCAGTACTTC.